Listed below are T cell receptor beta chains from one sample, sequenced in a study of HIV-infected patients and healthy controls. TCRdb ran MiXCR on the 5' RACE reads and lists one entry per CDR3 protein. Seen here are about 64,000 distinct CDR3 sequences, about 19% observed once, and the top ten hold more than 1.4%. Input material: CD4+ T cells from blood. These TCRs come from a human donor in good health. The CDR3 runs from the conserved cysteine through the conserved F or W. D genes are given only for firm matches. For some rows the clone size is stated as once, few or many, or as a class when expanded; others skip it.

D | J | V | size | CDR3 | DNA
TRBD1 | TRBJ2-7 | TRBV20-1 | . | CSAGRDRGEEQYF | TGCAGTGCTGGCCGGGACAGGGGTGAAGAGCAGTACTTC
. | TRBJ2-3 | TRBV11-2 | many | CASSSPAPLSTDTQYF | TGTGCCAGCAGCTCCCCTGCCCCCTTAAGCACAGATACGCAGTATTTT
. | TRBJ1-1 | TRBV12-3/TRBV12-4 | . | CASRTRGQLTKGEAFF | TGTGCCAGCAGGACCAGAGGACAGCTAACCAAGGGTGAAGCTTTCTTT
TRBD1 | TRBJ1-5 | TRBV2 | many | CASMDTGGNQPQHF | TGTGCCAGCATGGATACAGGGGGCAATCAGCCCCAGCATTTT
. | TRBJ1-2 | TRBV12-3/TRBV12-4 | many | CASSLALGGRGYTF | TGTGCCAGCAGTTTAGCGCTTGGAGGGCGCGGCTACACCTTC
TRBD1 | TRBJ2-7 | TRBV6-1 | . | CASSAGQEGYEQYF | TGTGCCAGCAGTGCAGGACAGGAAGGATACGAGCAGTACTTC
. | TRBJ1-1 | TRBV7-9 | many | CASSLTTENTEAFF | TGTGCCAGCAGCTTAACGACAGAGAACACTGAAGCTTTCTTT
TRBD2 | TRBJ2-5 | TRBV5-1 | many | CASSTGTSGIETQYF | TGCGCCAGCAGCACCGGGACTAGCGGGATTGAGACCCAGTACTTC
. | TRBJ2-1 | TRBV5-1 | once | CASSLGQGSYNEQFF | TGCGCCAGCAGCTTGGGGCAGGGCAGCTACAATGAGCAGTTCTTC
. | TRBJ2-2 | TRBV20-1 | . | CSLSRVGTGELFF | TGCAGCCTCTCCAGGGTCGGGACCGGGGAGCTGTTTTTT
TRBD1 | TRBJ1-5 | TRBV4-1 | . | CASSQDDRGTRPQHF | TGCGCCAGCAGCCAAGATGACAGGGGGACGCGGCCCCAGCATTTT
. | TRBJ2-7 | TRBV11-2 | few | CASSSKAGHSYEQYF | TGTGCCAGCAGCTCCAAAGCGGGCCACTCCTACGAGCAGTACTTC
. | TRBJ2-5 | TRBV18 | . | CASSPPGETQYF | TGTGCCAGCTCACCGCCGGGGGAGACCCAGTACTTC
TRBD1 | TRBJ2-6 | TRBV9 | . | CASSVATGTGFSGANVLTF | TGTGCCAGCAGCGTAGCAACCGGGACAGGGTTCTCTGGGGCCAACGTCCTGACTTTC
. | TRBJ2-3 | TRBV7-3 | few | CASSLQGGSTDTQYF | TGTGCCAGCAGCTTGCAGGGGGGAAGCACAGATACGCAGTATTTT
TRBD2 | TRBJ2-1 | TRBV29-1 | . | CSVTGTSGYDEQFF | TGCAGCGTGACCGGGACTAGCGGATATGATGAGCAGTTCTTC
. | TRBJ2-6 | TRBV2 | few | CASSVGGPNSGANVLTF | TGTGCCAGCAGTGTGGGGGGACCTAACTCTGGGGCCAACGTCCTGACTTTC
TRBD2 | TRBJ2-3 | TRBV15 | few | CATSRDSGTSGVQDTQYF | TGTGCCACCAGCAGAGACAGTGGGACTAGCGGGGTTCAGGATACGCAGTATTTT
TRBD1 | TRBJ2-7 | TRBV7-7 | few | CASSSGQGAGEQYF | TGTGCTAGCAGCTCCGGACAGGGGGCTGGGGAGCAGTACTTC